Given below is one T cell receptor beta chain in context. Its antigen is currently unknown. The CDR3 loop spans 16 amino acids. In germline, CDR1 is MNHNS, CDR2 SASEGT. J lost 2 bases, V lost 1 base, and 4 bases had no gene match. This record belongs to a study of response to subunit inactivated influenza vaccine. Study-wide results and limits: The authors offered the suggestion that each seasonal influenza vaccination recruits few new T cells.

One entry per CDR3 protein, called by TCRdb with MiXCR from the RT-PCR reads. The sample comprises roughly 670,000 distinct CDR3 sequences, 14% of which are singletons, and 7.5% to 9% rests with the top ten. This chain links TRBV6-1 with TRBJ2-2; 7 positions agree with TRBD2. This TCR came from a man over 45 who received an inactivated influenza vaccine. The sequenced sample was PBMCs from blood, obtained around two weeks before vaccination. DNA of the CDR3: TGTGCCAGCAGTGAAGAGGGACTACGCAACACCGGGGAGCTGTTTTTT. Protein sequence: CASSEEGLRNTGELFF.